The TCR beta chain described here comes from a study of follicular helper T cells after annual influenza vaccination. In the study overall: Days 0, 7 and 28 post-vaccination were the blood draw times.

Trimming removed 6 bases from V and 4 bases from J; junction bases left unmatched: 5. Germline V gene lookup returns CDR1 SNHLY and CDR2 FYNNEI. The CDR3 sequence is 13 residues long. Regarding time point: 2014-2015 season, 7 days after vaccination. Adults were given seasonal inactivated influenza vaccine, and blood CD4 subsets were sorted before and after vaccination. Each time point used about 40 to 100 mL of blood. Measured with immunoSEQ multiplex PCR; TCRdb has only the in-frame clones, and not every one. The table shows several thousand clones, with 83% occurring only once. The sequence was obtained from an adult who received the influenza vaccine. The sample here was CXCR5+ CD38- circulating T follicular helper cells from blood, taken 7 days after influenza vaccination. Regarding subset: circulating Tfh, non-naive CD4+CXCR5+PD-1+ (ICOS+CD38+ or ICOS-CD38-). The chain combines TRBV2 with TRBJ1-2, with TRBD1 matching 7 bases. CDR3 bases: TGTGCCAGCAGCCTAGGGGGCGGCTATGGCTACACCTTC. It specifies CASSLGGGYGYTF.